Shown below are 21 T cell receptor beta chains from a single sample sequenced in a study of cytomegalovirus exposure and HLA in healthy donors (dated by TCRdb to about 2017). Library preparation was by the immunoSEQ multiplex PCR assay. The source is immuneACCESS, and TCRdb retained only in-frame sequences with V and J called. Part of the clones is not carried over; for the studies checked, unresolved V genes explain less than half of this, and the remainder is unexplained. In this sample the table shows under 250,000 clones, 85% to 90% of which occur a single time. Less than 3% of the sample comes from the top ten. The sequencing sample was made of PBMCs. Receptor source: a man younger than 35 in good health and CMV-seronegative.

This rearrangement joins TRBV6-4 to TRBJ2-5; 8 bases line up with TRBD1. CDR3 size: 13 residues. With V trimmed by 10 bases and J by 5 bases, 9 bases remained unmatched. Germline V lookup: CDR1 MRHNA, CDR2 SNTAGT. CDR3 DNA sequence: TGTGCCACCATACAGGGGGTGAGCGAGACCCAGTACTTC. Its protein is CATIQGVSETQYF.

This chain uses TRBV5-6 with TRBJ1-1; 8 bases fit TRBD1. The CDR3 runs to 14 residues. Germline trimming cut 4 bases from V and 4 bases from J; bases unmatched to any gene: 6. CDR1 and CDR2 (germline): SGHDT, YYEEEE. CDR3 sequence (DNA): TGTGCCAGCAGCCCCTACGACAGGGGCACTGAAGCTTTCTTT. This gives the protein CASSPYDRGTEAFF. Using reference TRBV5-6 and TRBJ1-1 for the parts outside the CDR3, the full variable domain is DAGVTQSPTHLIKTRGQQVTLRCSPKSGHDTVSWYQQALGQGPQFIFQYYEEEERQRGNFPDRFSGHQFPNYSSELNVNALLLGDSALYLCASSPYDRGTEAFFGQGTRLTVV.

V usage is TRBV9 and J usage is TRBJ1-1; D remains unclear. The CDR3 spans 13 residues. The germline V and J ends were trimmed by 2 bases and 5 bases, with 10 bases remaining between them. The V gene's germline CDR1 is SGDLS and CDR2 YYNGEE. CDR3 residues: CASSVGKVTEAFF. The CDR3 DNA sequence: TGTGCCAGCAGCGTCGGGAAGGTGACTGAAGCTTTCTTT.

The rearrangement links TRBV18 to TRBJ2-1; weak D call: TRBD1 (5 bases). V was clipped by 3 bases and J by 5 bases, with 11 bases between them. This CDR3 spans 14 amino acids. Germline CDR1 and CDR2: KGHSH and LQKENI. CDR3 region: CASSPSAGNNEQFF. For the CDR3, the DNA is TGTGCCAGCTCACCGTCGGCAGGGAACAATGAGCAGTTCTTC. Supplemented by reference TRBV18 and TRBJ2-1, the full variable domain reads NAGVMQNPRHLVRRRGQEARLRCSPMKGHSHVYWYRQLPEEGLKFMVYLQKENIIDESGMPKERFSAEFPKEGPSILRIQQVVRGDSAAYFCASSPSAGNNEQFFGPGTRLTVL.

In nucleotides, the CDR3 is TGTGCCAGCAGTTTGCTTAACGGTTGGGAGCTGTTTTTT. Translating gives CASSLLNGWELFF. The rearrangement links TRBV28 to TRBJ2-2; D remains unclear. The CDR3 is 13 amino acids. Trimming took 3 bases from V and 9 from J, leaving 11 bases between them. Germline V gives CDR1 MDHEN, CDR2 SYDVKM.

The CDR3 DNA reads as TGTGCCAGCAAACTAGCGGGGGAGAACACCGGGGAGCTGTTTTTT. Amino acids: CASKLAGENTGELFF. J is TRBJ2-2 and V is TRBV6-5, with 11 bases identical to TRBD2. The CDR3 runs 15 residues. The J segment lost 1 base and the V segment lost 7 bases, leaving 2 bases of the junction unmatched. Germline-derived CDR1 and CDR2 are MNHEY and SVGAGI.

This clone was seen a handful of times. The chain combines TRBV2 with TRBJ1-2; D uncertain. CDR1 and CDR2 from the germline V gene are SNHLY and FYNNEI. Trimming removed 7 bases at V and 6 bases at J, with 15 bases between. CDR3 size: 13 residues. In nucleotides, the CDR3 is TGTGCCAGCACCCTAGGAGGGTACGATGGCTACACCTTC. Its translation: CASTLGGYDGYTF.

The table lists this clone with a count of one. The chain joins TRBV29-1 to TRBJ2-1; D gene uncertain. Germline CDR1 reads SQVTM; CDR2 reads ANQGSEA. This CDR3 comprises 12 residues. V was pared by 2 bases and J by 6 bases, with 8 bases between. The CDR3 coding sequence is TGCAGCGTTGAAAGACGGAGCAATGAGCAGTTCTTC. Translated, it gives CSVERRSNEQFF.

This clone was seen only once. This CDR3 is also generated by other DNA sequences in the sample. The rearrangement links TRBV27 to TRBJ2-2; a possible D gene is TRBD1 (7 bases). Trimming shortened V by 5 bases and J by 5 bases, and 12 bases separated the two germline ends. CDR3 size: 14 residues. Germline assignment: CDR1 MNHEY and CDR2 SMNVEV (reference sequence). The CDR3 loop reads CASSLQGGTGELFF. The CDR3 region has the DNA TGTGCCAGCAGTCTTCAGGGGGGAACCGGGGAGCTGTTTTTT.

J is TRBJ1-2 and V is TRBV27; weak D call: TRBD1 (5 bases). Germline assignment: CDR1 MNHEY and CDR2 SMNVEV (reference sequence). V was pared by 6 bases and J by 9 bases, with 17 bases between. The CDR3 loop spans 13 amino acids. The CDR3: CASSGGGDQSYTF. The CDR3 DNA reads as TGTGCCAGCAGCGGCGGGGGGGACCAGAGCTACACCTTC.

This rearrangement joins TRBV4-3 to TRBJ2-3; 12 nucleotides match TRBD2. Germline lookup yields CDR1 LGHNA and CDR2 YSLEER. Trimming at V came to 2 bases and at J to 6 bases, leaving 3 bases not matched to a gene. The CDR3 covers 15 residues. The CDR3 reads CASSQQLAGGDTQYF. CDR3 nucleotide sequence: TGCGCCAGCAGCCAACAACTAGCGGGAGGTGATACGCAGTATTTT.

V is TRBV11-2 and J is TRBJ2-7, with D perhaps given as TRBD1 or TRBD2 (5 bases each). Per the germline V gene, CDR1 is SGHAT and CDR2 is FQNNGV. V was clipped by 5 bases and J by 0 bases, with 14 bases between them. This CDR3 is built from 15 residues. The CDR3 DNA reads TGTGCCAGCAGCGTAGGGGCCGGAGGCTCCTACGAGCAGTACTTC. This encodes CASSVGAGGSYEQYF. The full variable domain, completed using reference TRBV11-2 and TRBJ2-7, is EAGVAQSPRYKIIEKRQSVAFWCNPISGHATLYWYQQILGQGPKLLIQFQNNGVVDDSQLPKDRFSAERLKGVDSTLKIQPAKLEDSAVYLCASSVGAGGSYEQYFGPGTRLTVT.

The chain combines TRBV6-6 with TRBJ1-5; D call uncertain. The V gene's germline CDR1 is MNHNY and CDR2 SVGAGI (reference sequence). V was clipped by 3 bases and J by 2 bases, with 5 bases between them. The CDR3 extends over 13 amino acids. The CDR3 DNA follows: TGTGCCAGCAGTTATGGGCGCAATCAGCCCCAGCATTTT. This translates into CASSYGRNQPQHF.

This rearrangement joins TRBV27 to TRBJ1-1; a weak D match, TRBD1 (5 bases). This CDR3 contains 13 residues. CDR1 is MNHEY and CDR2 is SMNVEV in the germline V gene (reference sequence). V dropped 6 bases and J dropped 0 bases, with 8 bases sitting between them. The CDR3 sequence: CASRGTLNTEAFF. The CDR3 region has the DNA TGTGCCAGCAGGGGGACTTTGAACACTGAAGCTTTCTTT.

This clone has just a few counts. The chain joins TRBV19 to TRBJ2-7, with D perhaps matching TRBD2 (6 bases). CDR3 size: 12 residues. V was trimmed by 6 bases and J by 6 bases, leaving 12 bases between them. The germline V gene has CDR1 LNHDA and CDR2 SQIVND (reference sequence). The CDR3 region is CASSGGAAEQYF. The CDR3 region has the DNA TGTGCCAGTAGCGGAGGGGCGGCCGAGCAGTACTTC.

The rearrangement joins TRBV4-2 to TRBJ1-3; D is undetermined. Germline CDR1 is LGHNA and CDR2 is YNFKEQ. The CDR3 contains 14 residues. V lost 0 bases and J 5 bases, leaving 8 bases between the germline ends. The CDR3 DNA follows: TGTGCCAGCAGCCAAGACGATAGTAGAAACACCATATATTTT. Protein product: CASSQDDSRNTIYF.

The V call is TRBV6-5, the J call TRBJ1-2, with 8 bases lining up with TRBD1. This CDR3 has 14 residues. Trimming at V came to 2 bases and at J to 5 bases, leaving 4 bases not matched to a gene. Germline V gives CDR1 MNHEY, CDR2 SVGAGI. This chain's CDR3 is CASSYGGTGYGYTF. CDR3 in DNA: TGTGCCAGCAGTTACGGCGGGACAGGTTATGGCTACACCTTC.

This rearrangement joins TRBV28 to TRBJ2-3; D unclear. The CDR3 extends over 14 amino acids. CDR1 is MDHEN, CDR2 SYDVKM, per germline. Trimming stripped 1 base from V and 6 bases from J, with 11 bases between. The CDR3 nucleotides are TGTGCCAGCAGTTTATCGGGTAACCTTGATACGCAGTATTTT. It is translated as CASSLSGNLDTQYF.

The chain recombines TRBV28 with TRBJ1-1, with D unresolved. The V gene lost 6 bases and the J gene lost 4 bases, with 6 bases spanning the gap. CDR1 and CDR2 (germline): MDHEN, SYDVKM. This CDR3 is built from 11 residues. The CDR3 spells CASRAVTEAFF. As DNA, the CDR3 is TGTGCCAGCAGGGCCGTCACTGAAGCTTTCTTT.

This clone has just a few counts. The chain couples TRBV4-1 to TRBJ1-5, with D possibly being TRBD1 (6 bases). CDR1 and CDR2 from the germline V gene are MGHRA and YSYEKL. This CDR3 contains 19 residues. V lost 1 base, J lost 5 bases, and 24 bases lay in between. The chain's CDR3 is CASSQVNSITGTSYQPQHF. CDR3 sequence (DNA): TGCGCCAGCAGCCAAGTTAATTCCATTACAGGGACCTCTTATCAGCCCCAGCATTTT.

The chain recombines TRBV12-5 with TRBJ2-6; 12 nucleotides match TRBD1. Trimming at V came to 4 bases and at J to 1 base, leaving 5 bases not matched to a gene. Germline loops: CDR1 LGHNT, CDR2 FRNRAP. This CDR3 has 18 residues. The CDR3 DNA follows: TGTGCTAGTGGTTCGAGGGGACAGGGGGCGTCTGGGGCCAACGTCCTGACTTTC. Protein: CASGSRGQGASGANVLTF.